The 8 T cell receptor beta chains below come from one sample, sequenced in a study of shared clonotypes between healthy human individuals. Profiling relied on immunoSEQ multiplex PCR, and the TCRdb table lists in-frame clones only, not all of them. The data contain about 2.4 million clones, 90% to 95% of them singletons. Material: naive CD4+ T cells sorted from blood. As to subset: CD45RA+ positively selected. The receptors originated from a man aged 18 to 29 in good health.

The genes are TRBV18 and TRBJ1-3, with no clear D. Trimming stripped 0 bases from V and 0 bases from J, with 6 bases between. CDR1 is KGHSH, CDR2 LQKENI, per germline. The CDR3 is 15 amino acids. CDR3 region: CASSPPPISGNTIYF. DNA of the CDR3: TGTGCCAGCTCACCACCGCCCATCTCTGGAAACACCATATATTTT.

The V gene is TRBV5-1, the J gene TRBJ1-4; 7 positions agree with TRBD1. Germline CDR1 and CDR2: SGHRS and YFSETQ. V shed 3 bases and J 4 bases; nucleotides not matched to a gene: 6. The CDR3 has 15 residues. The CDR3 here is CASSSGQVDNEKLFF. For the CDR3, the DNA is TGCGCCAGCAGCTCCGGACAGGTGGATAATGAAAAACTGTTTTTT.

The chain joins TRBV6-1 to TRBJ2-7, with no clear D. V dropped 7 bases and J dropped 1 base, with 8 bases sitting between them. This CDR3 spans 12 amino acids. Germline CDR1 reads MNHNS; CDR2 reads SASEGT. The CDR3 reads CASTIQSYEQYF. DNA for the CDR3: TGTGCCAGCACGATCCAGTCCTACGAGCAGTACTTC.

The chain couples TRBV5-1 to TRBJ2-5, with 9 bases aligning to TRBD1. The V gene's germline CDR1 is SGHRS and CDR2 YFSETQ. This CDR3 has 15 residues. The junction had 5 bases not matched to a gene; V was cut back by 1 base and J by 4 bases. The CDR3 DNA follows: TGCGCCAGCAGCTTGCCGACAGGGGGGCGAGAGACCCAGTACTTC. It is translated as CASSLPTGGRETQYF.

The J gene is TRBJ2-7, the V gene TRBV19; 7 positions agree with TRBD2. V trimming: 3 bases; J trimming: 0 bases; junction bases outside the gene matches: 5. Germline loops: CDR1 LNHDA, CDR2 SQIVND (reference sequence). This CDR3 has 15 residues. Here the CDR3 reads CASSIVAGVSYEQYF. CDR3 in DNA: TGTGCCAGTAGTATTGTTGCGGGGGTCTCCTACGAGCAGTACTTC.

This CDR3 reads CASSGNTGQGQYF. The DNA for the CDR3 is TGTGCCAGCAGCGGAAATACAGGGCAGGGGCAGTACTTC. This chain connects TRBV7-8 to TRBJ2-7, with D possibly TRBD1 on 6 matching bases. CDR3 length equals 13 residues. Trimming cost V 5 bases and J 9 bases, with 17 bases left between them. CDR1 SGHVS and CDR2 FQNEAQ come from the germline V gene.

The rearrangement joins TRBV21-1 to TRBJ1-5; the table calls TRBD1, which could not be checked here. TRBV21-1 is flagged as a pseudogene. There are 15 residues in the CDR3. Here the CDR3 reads CASSKDRGSNQPQHF. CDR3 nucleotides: TGTGCCAGCAGCAAAGACAGGGGTAGCAATCAGCCCCAGCATTTT.

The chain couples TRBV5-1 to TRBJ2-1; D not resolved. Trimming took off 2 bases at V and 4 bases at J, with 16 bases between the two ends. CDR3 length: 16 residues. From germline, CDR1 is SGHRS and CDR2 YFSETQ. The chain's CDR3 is CASSFHSEIVYNEQFF. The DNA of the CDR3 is TGCGCCAGCAGCTTCCACTCGGAGATCGTATACAATGAGCAGTTCTTC. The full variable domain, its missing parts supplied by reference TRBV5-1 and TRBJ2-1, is KAGVTQTPRYLIKTRGQQVTLSCSPISGHRSVSWYQQTPGQGLQFLFEYFSETQRNKGNFPGRFSGRQFSNSRSEMNVSTLELGDSALYLCASSFHSEIVYNEQFFGPGTRLTVL.